The clone carrying this T cell receptor beta chain was seen repeatedly, ten times or more. The target antigen is unknown. The data stem from a study of T cells in Graves' hyperthyroidism and ophthalmopathy. General study points: Onset of ophthalmopathy came a median roughly 6.4 months after the model predicted it.

RNA transcripts were the template for amplifying TCR beta CDR3 regions. The TCR CDR3 was amplified in a first-round RT-PCR using the HTBI primer set. Using its own MiXCR run on the multiplex PCR reads, TCRdb lists one record per CDR3 protein. The sample shows about 400,000 distinct CDR3 sequences, about 15% of them seen only once. Germline V gene lookup returns CDR1 SGHKS and CDR2 YYEKEE (reference sequence). The CDR3 length is 14 residues. Trimming took off 0 bases at V and 6 bases at J, with 10 bases between the two ends. V and J are TRBV5-5 and TRBJ1-5, with D perhaps matching TRBD1 (5 bases). The clonotype was recovered from a young man with Graves' ophthalmopathy. The sequenced sample consisted of blood. The CDR3 spells CASSLEGWPQPQHF. Here the CDR3 DNA reads TGTGCCAGCAGCTTGGAGGGGTGGCCTCAGCCCCAGCATTTT.